This TCR beta chain was captured in a study of cytomegalovirus exposure and HLA in healthy donors. Turning to the study itself: The approximately 120 validation repertoires used the same platform as the 666 first-cohort repertoires, a later analysis reported. Study-level points and caveats: Within the 120 or so validation repertoires, first-cohort TCR clusters tended to co-occur, according to a later analysis.

Clones were sequenced by immunoSEQ multiplex PCR, and TCRdb holds only the in-frame ones, with some missing. The sample shows 100,000 to 130,000 clones, roughly 88% of them seen only once. As regards this clone: Antigen unknown.

The CDR3 totals 16 residues. J gave up 9 bases and V 2 bases, and 12 bases lay outside the gene matches. Germline lookup yields CDR1 ENHRY and CDR2 SYGVKD. The clonotype was recovered from a woman between 18 and 30 years old in good health and CMV-seronegative. This chain links TRBV10-3 with TRBJ2-7, with 11 bases that match TRBD2. Source material: PBMCs. The DNA for the CDR3 is TGTGCCATCAGTGAGGCGAAGGAGACTAGCGGGATACCGCAGTACTTC. Translated, it gives CAISEAKETSGIPQYF.